This T cell receptor beta chain emerged from a study of blood T cells in healthy people across ages. Study findings and constraints: Diversity of TCR beta per million T cells declined in a roughly linear way with age. It was found that TCR beta diversity correlated strongly with the percentage of naive T cells.

In this sample, this clonotype turned up once. Its antigen is currently unknown. A second about 7 to 11 cycle PCR used barcoded and J-beta primers. Sequencing of every sample gave 2.5 million or more CDR3-containing paired-end reads. TCRdb fed the 5' RACE reads into MiXCR, producing one record per CDR3 protein. The data show some 900,000 distinct CDR3 sequences, about 48% seen once. This sequence originates from a man aged 25-45 years in good health. Sequencing was carried out using blood.

In nucleotides, the CDR3 is TGCAGTTACATCGGAGGGGGGAATACGCAGTATTTT. Protein sequence: CSYIGGGNTQYF. The chain couples TRBV20-1 to TRBJ2-3; TRBD1 or TRBD2 may be the D gene (6 bases each). Trimming removed 8 bases at V and 7 bases at J, with 16 bases between. Germline assignment: CDR1 DFQATT and CDR2 SNEGSKA (reference sequence). CDR3 length: 12 residues.